A single sample is the source of the 23 T cell receptor beta chains below, sequenced in a study of OX40 agonist ivuxolimab in advanced cancers. TCRdb's copy holds only in-frame clones and misses some; the assay was immunoSEQ multiplex PCR. The table lists approximately 24,000 clones, roughly three quarters of them singletons, with about 2% in the top ten. This material consisted of CD4+ or CD8+ T cells sorted from blood, taken in a trial of the OX40 agonist ivuxolimab. Receptors originate from an adult with an advanced solid tumor such as melanoma, head and neck, liver or kidney cancer.

The chain has TRBV2 and TRBJ2-5; perhaps TRBD2 as D (6 bases). The CDR3 is 13 amino acids. V was trimmed by 8 bases and J by 1 base, leaving 11 bases between them. The germline V gene encodes CDR1 SNHLY and CDR2 FYNNEI. In DNA form, the CDR3 reads TGTGCCAGCGGGGGACTCTTCCAAGAGACCCAGTACTTC. This translates into CASGGLFQETQYF.

The V and J genes are TRBV7-2 and TRBJ2-5; no reliable D call. The CDR3 covers 13 residues. V gave up 2 bases and J gave up 2 bases, with 6 bases separating them. Germline CDR1 reads SGHTA; CDR2 reads FQGNSA. Here the CDR3 reads CASSLRLQETQYF. As DNA, the CDR3 is TGTGCCAGCAGCTTACGGCTACAAGAGACCCAGTACTTC. Full variable domain (remainder filled in from reference TRBV7-2 and TRBJ2-5): GAGVSQSPSNKVTEKGKDVELRCDPISGHTALYWYRQSLGQGLEFLIYFQGNSAPDKSGLPSDRFSAERTGGSVSTLTIQRTQQEDSAVYLCASSLRLQETQYFGPGTRLLVL.

This clone came up once. The chain carries TRBV7-2 and TRBJ1-1; D gene ambiguous. The CDR3 loop spans 15 amino acids. V gave up 2 bases and J gave up 0 bases, with 10 bases separating them. Germline CDR1 SGHTA, CDR2 FQGNSA. CDR3 protein: CASSLSARLNTEAFF. For the CDR3, the DNA is TGTGCCAGCAGCTTATCGGCCAGGTTGAACACTGAAGCTTTCTTT.

The chain uses TRBV28 and TRBJ1-2, with a weak D call TRBD1 (6 bases). There are 13 residues in the CDR3. Per germline, CDR1 MDHEN and CDR2 SYDVKM. V lost 8 bases and J 7 bases, leaving 17 bases between the germline ends. DNA of the CDR3: TGTGCCAGCCGGGGGGCGGCAGGGACTGGCTACACCTTC. Translated: CASRGAAGTGYTF.

The rearrangement links TRBV29-1 to TRBJ1-3; TRBD1 agrees at 7 bases. The CDR3 is 14 residues long. The junction had 12 bases not matched to a gene; V was cut back by 8 bases and J by 5 bases. The V gene's germline CDR1 is SQVTM and CDR2 ANQGSEA. For the CDR3, the DNA is TGCAGCCTCGGGGGACAGAAGCCCCGAAACACCATATATTTT. It codes for CSLGGQKPRNTIYF.

The chain combines TRBV30 with TRBJ1-3, with D perhaps matching TRBD1 (6 bases). Germline values: CDR1 GTSNPN, CDR2 SVGIG (reference sequence). CDR3 length: 16 amino acids. V lost 1 base to trimming and J lost 4 bases, with 17 bases between them. The CDR3 loop is CAWSAQDRFGGNTIYF. CDR3 in DNA: TGTGCCTGGAGTGCACAAGACAGGTTCGGGGGAAACACCATATATTTT.

The chain links TRBV13 to TRBJ2-5; no clear D. CDR1 and CDR2 from the germline V gene are PRHDT and FYEKMQ (reference sequence). The CDR3 totals 14 residues. Trimming shortened V by 2 bases and J by 5 bases, and 12 bases separated the two germline ends. The CDR3 DNA reads TGTGCCAGCAGCTTAAGCGCCTCCAGGGAGACCCAGTACTTC. As protein: CASSLSASRETQYF.

This clone was counted between two and nine times. The chain uses TRBV28 and TRBJ2-5, with TRBD2 matching 10 bases. J lost 5 bases, V lost 2 bases, and 11 bases had no gene match. The CDR3 spans 17 residues. Germline CDR1 is MDHEN and CDR2 is SYDVKM. CDR3 loop: CASSLGAGGSRAETQYF. CDR3 nucleotides: TGTGCCAGCAGTTTAGGAGCGGGAGGGTCTCGGGCGGAGACCCAGTACTTC. The complete variable domain, with remaining parts taken from reference TRBV28 and TRBJ2-5, reads DVKVTQSSRYLVKRTGEKVFLECVQDMDHENMFWYRQDPGLGLRLIYFSYDVKMKEKGDIPEGYSVSREKKERFSLILESASTNQTSMYLCASSLGAGGSRAETQYFGPGTRLLVL.

The V and J genes are TRBV2 and TRBJ2-2, with 7 nucleotides matching TRBD1. J was trimmed by 7 bases and V by 4 bases; bases with no gene match: 3. The CDR3 has 13 residues. Germline V CDR1 and CDR2: SNHLY, FYNNEI. The CDR3 DNA reads as TGTGCCAGCAGTGGGCAGGGGGACGGGGAGCTGTTTTTT. Translating it yields CASSGQGDGELFF.

In its sample, this clone was seen a few times. V and J are TRBV12-5 and TRBJ2-3; 7 bases align to TRBD2. Germline V gives CDR1 LGHNT, CDR2 FRNRAP. The CDR3 is 14 residues long. Losses at the gene ends were 5 bases for V and 0 bases for J; bases not matched to a gene: 2. The CDR3 protein is CASGLSGSTDTQYF. CDR3 DNA sequence: TGTGCTAGTGGTCTTAGCGGGAGCACAGATACGCAGTATTTT.

This clone was recorded a few times. The chain uses TRBV7-9 and TRBJ1-1, with 9 bases matching TRBD1. The germline V gene encodes CDR1 SEHNR and CDR2 FQNEAQ (reference sequence). Trimming removed 0 bases from V and 5 bases from J; junction bases left unmatched: 7. The CDR3 sequence is 16 residues long. The CDR3 protein is CASSLAYRGLGTEAFF. Written as DNA, the CDR3 is TGTGCCAGCAGCTTAGCCTACAGGGGGCTAGGGACTGAAGCTTTCTTT.

This clone was observed once. This chain joins TRBV28 and TRBJ1-2, with 9 bases matching TRBD1. Trimming removed 5 bases from V and 5 bases from J; junction bases left unmatched: 21. CDR1 is MDHEN, CDR2 SYDVKM, per germline. The CDR3 length is 19 residues. CDR3 in amino acids: CASSQMLRDRVGARYGYTF. Written as DNA, the CDR3 is TGTGCCAGCAGTCAAATGCTCCGGGACAGGGTAGGGGCTCGGTATGGCTACACCTTC.

V usage is TRBV7-9 and J usage is TRBJ2-5; 8 bases match TRBD2. The V and J ends lost 3 bases and 5 bases, in that order; junction bases with no gene match: 5. The CDR3 runs to 14 residues. The V gene's germline CDR1 is SEHNR and CDR2 FQNEAQ (reference sequence). The CDR3 nucleotides are TGTGCCAGCAGCTTGCAGGGCGGGGGGGAGACCCAGTACTTC. Protein: CASSLQGGGETQYF.

This clone was counted once. This sequence joins TRBV7-2 and TRBJ1-4; D gene ambiguous. CDR1 and CDR2 (germline): SGHTA, FQGNSA. This CDR3 has 14 amino acids. The germline V and J ends were trimmed by 0 bases and 4 bases, with 6 bases remaining between them. CDR3 protein: CASSLAGLNEKLFF. As DNA, the CDR3 is TGTGCCAGCAGCTTAGCAGGCCTTAATGAAAAACTGTTTTTT.

The genes are TRBV20-1 and TRBJ2-7; D call uncertain. In germline, CDR1 is DFQATT, CDR2 SNEGSKA (reference sequence). V was pared by 1 base and J by 6 bases, with 7 bases between. This CDR3 contains 11 residues. This CDR3 reads CSARVSSEQYF. The CDR3 DNA sequence: TGCAGTGCTAGAGTTAGCTCCGAGCAGTACTTC.

The rearrangement links TRBV19 to TRBJ2-7; 7 bases align to TRBD2. Germline V gene sequence: CDR1 LNHDA, CDR2 SQIVND (reference sequence). The J segment lost 1 base and the V segment lost 4 bases, leaving 10 bases of the junction unmatched. The CDR3 runs to 16 residues. The DNA for the CDR3 is TGTGCCAGTAGTAAGCCCGGGGCTAGCGGTTCCTACGAGCAGTACTTC. Its translation is CASSKPGASGSYEQYF. The whole variable domain, remainder taken from reference TRBV19 and TRBJ2-7, is DGGITQSPKYLFRKEGQNVTLSCEQNLNHDAMYWYRQDPGQGLRLIYYSQIVNDFQKGDIAEGYSVSREKKESFPLTVTSAQKNPTAFYLCASSKPGASGSYEQYFGPGTRLTVT.

The chain recombines TRBV6-1 with TRBJ2-3; D is uncertain. Germline CDR1 reads MNHNS; CDR2 reads SASEGT. The CDR3 extends over 13 amino acids. V lost 0 bases to trimming and J lost 6 bases, with 7 bases between them. CDR3 DNA sequence: TGTGCCAGCAGTGAAGCGCGCGTGGATACGCAGTATTTT. It specifies CASSEARVDTQYF.

This chain uses TRBV19 with TRBJ1-2; D not resolved. The CDR3 spans 13 residues. CDR1 and CDR2 from the germline V gene are LNHDA and SQIVND (reference sequence). Trimming left V 4 bases short and J 2 bases short, with 8 bases between. This chain's CDR3 is CASSKTSNYGYTF. The CDR3 bases are TGTGCCAGTAGTAAGACATCGAACTATGGCTACACCTTC.

The chain links TRBV28 to TRBJ1-3; weak D call: TRBD1 (6 bases). This CDR3 comprises 16 residues. The V end lost 5 bases, the J end lost 7 bases, and 21 bases lay between the germline ends. CDR1 and CDR2 (germline): MDHEN, SYDVKM. CDR3 in amino acids: CASSARGRGGRNTIYF. DNA of the CDR3: TGTGCCAGCAGTGCCCGGGGGAGAGGGGGTAGGAACACCATATATTTT.

The CDR3 sequence: CASSEAGAGGGPREQYF. The CDR3 nucleotides are TGTGCCAGCAGTGAAGCGGGGGCAGGGGGCGGCCCTAGGGAGCAGTACTTC. The genes are TRBV2 and TRBJ2-7; TRBD1 matches 8 bases. The CDR3 is 17 amino acids. V lost 0 bases and J lost 7; bases outside the gene matches: 14. The V gene's germline CDR1 is SNHLY and CDR2 FYNNEI.

This sequence joins TRBV7-2 and TRBJ1-2; no definite D call. The CDR3 runs to 15 residues. Germline assignment: CDR1 SGHTA and CDR2 FQGNSA. V dropped 2 bases and J dropped 3 bases, with 13 bases sitting between them. CDR3 region: CASSLSVQLHYGYTF. The CDR3 coding sequence is TGTGCCAGCAGCTTATCAGTACAGCTCCACTATGGCTACACCTTC.

The chain joins TRBV11-3 to TRBJ2-6, with 7 bases lining up with TRBD1. Germline assignment: CDR1 SGHNT and CDR2 YENEEA. The CDR3 is 16 residues long. V shed 5 bases and J 0 bases; nucleotides not matched to a gene: 4. Written as DNA, the CDR3 is TGTGCCAGCAGCCCCGGACAGGCCTCTGGGGCCAACGTCCTGACTTTC. Residues: CASSPGQASGANVLTF.

The V call is TRBV19, the J call TRBJ1-1; 7 bases are a match to TRBD1. The V gene's germline CDR1 is LNHDA and CDR2 SQIVND (reference sequence). V trimming: 8 bases; J trimming: 0 bases; junction bases outside the gene matches: 6. This CDR3 spans 14 amino acids. As DNA, the CDR3 is TGTGCCAGTCAGACGACAGGGATGAACACTGAAGCTTTCTTT. Protein: CASQTTGMNTEAFF. The variable domain in full, completed from reference TRBV19 and TRBJ1-1, reads DGGITQSPKYLFRKEGQNVTLSCEQNLNHDAMYWYRQDPGQGLRLIYYSQIVNDFQKGDIAEGYSVSREKKESFPLTVTSAQKNPTAFYLCASQTTGMNTEAFFGQGTRLTVV.